This TCR beta chain was documented in a study of OX40 agonist ivuxolimab in advanced cancers. The wider study: A male proportion of under 90% was recorded, with mean age roughly 60 years and range roughly 23 to 79.

Germline CDR1 and CDR2: SNHLY and FYNNEI. This CDR3 is 13 amino acids long. V lost 8 bases and J lost 8; bases outside the gene matches: 9. Using immunoSEQ multiplex PCR, the repertoire was profiled, and TCRdb retains in-frame clones only, with some absent. The data contain 22,000 or so clones, about 85% of them singletons. Sequenced material: CD4+ or CD8+ T cells sorted from blood, taken in a trial of the OX40 agonist ivuxolimab. The chain has TRBV2 and TRBJ2-1, with 7 positions matching TRBD1. The clonotype originates from an adult with an advanced solid tumor such as melanoma, head and neck, liver or kidney cancer. The CDR3: CASSGQHVDEQFF. In nucleotides, the CDR3 is TGTGCCAGCTCGGGACAGCATGTGGATGAGCAGTTCTTC.